The clone carrying this T cell receptor (beta chain) was observed a handful of times. The PCR made use of 60 Vbeta and 13 Jbeta primers. TCRdb's table, derived via immunoSEQ multiplex PCR, lists solely in-frame clones and lacks some. The table includes approximately 130,000 clones, around 77% detected once. The sample is drawn from a study of cytomegalovirus exposure and HLA in healthy donors. V shed 6 bases and J shed 2 bases, with 9 bases lying between them. CDR1 MDHEN and CDR2 SYDVKM come from the germline V gene. The CDR3 is made up of 13 amino acids. The genes are TRBV28 and TRBJ2-3; D gene unclear. This TCR was recovered from a man aged 50-60 years in good health and CMV-seronegative. The sequenced sample consisted of PBMCs. DNA of the CDR3: TGTGCCAGCAGATCCGGGTCCACAGATACGCAGTATTTT. This translates into CASRSGSTDTQYF. Using reference TRBV28 and TRBJ2-3 for the parts outside the CDR3, the full variable domain is DVKVTQSSRYLVKRTGEKVFLECVQDMDHENMFWYRQDPGLGLRLIYFSYDVKMKEKGDIPEGYSVSREKKERFSLILESASTNQTSMYLCASRSGSTDTQYFGPGTRLTVL.